A single sample gave rise to the 5 T cell receptor beta chains below, sequenced in a study of shared clonotypes between healthy human individuals. Libraries were prepared by immunoSEQ multiplex PCR; TCRdb keeps only in-frame clonotypes and omits some of them. The sample lists a few million clones; approximately 93% were seen once. The specimen was naive CD4+ T cells from PBMCs. Subset of the sample: CD45RA+ positively selected. The receptors were gathered from a man aged 18 to 29 in good health. Some clones in this sample may be carry-over from other donors' samples.

The rearrangement uses TRBV5-8 and TRBJ2-1; D is possibly TRBD1 (6 bases). V lost 6 bases to trimming and J lost 2 bases, with 12 bases between them. Germline V CDR1 and CDR2: SGHTS, YDEGEE. The CDR3 has 14 amino acids. This CDR3 reads CASNQGQTYNEQFF. The CDR3 DNA reads TGTGCCAGCAACCAGGGACAAACCTACAATGAGCAGTTCTTC.

V and J are TRBV6-4 and TRBJ2-7, with 8 nucleotides matching TRBD1. CDR3 length: 13 amino acids. V gave up 6 bases and J gave up 7 bases; unmatched junction bases: 8. The V gene's germline CDR1 is MRHNA and CDR2 SNTAGT. CDR3 coding DNA: TGTGCCAGCAGCCCCGGACAGGGTTGGGAGCAGTACTTC. Its translation: CASSPGQGWEQYF.

The chain has TRBV19 and TRBJ2-2; the D is unclear. The CDR3 has 13 residues. With 3 bases removed from V and 4 bases from J, the gap between germline ends came to 6 bases. Germline V gene lookup returns CDR1 LNHDA and CDR2 SQIVND (reference sequence). CDR3 coding DNA: TGTGCCAGTAGTATGGTGGGCACCGGGGAGCTGTTTTTT. This encodes CASSMVGTGELFF.

The chain uses TRBV7-2 and TRBJ2-1, with D possibly TRBD1 on 5 matching bases. V lost 1 base and J 7 bases, leaving 14 bases between the germline ends. The CDR3 has 15 amino acids. CDR1 and CDR2 from the germline V gene are SGHTA and FQGNSA. The CDR3 spells CASSLGAGLMNEQFF. The CDR3 bases are TGTGCCAGCAGCTTAGGGGCAGGGTTGATGAATGAGCAGTTCTTC.

The V and J genes are TRBV12-5 and TRBJ1-1; no clear D gene. V was pared by 1 base and J by 2 bases, with 11 bases between. CDR3 size: 15 residues. Germline loops: CDR1 LGHNT, CDR2 FRNRAP. As DNA, the CDR3 is TGTGCTAGTGGTTTGGGACTTACGATTAACACTGAAGCTTTCTTT. It codes for CASGLGLTINTEAFF. The complete variable domain, with remaining parts taken from reference TRBV12-5 and TRBJ1-1, reads DARVTQTPRHKVTEMGQEVTMRCQPILGHNTVFWYRQTMMQGLELLAYFRNRAPLDDSGMPKDRFSAEMPDATLATLKIQPSEPRDSAVYFCASGLGLTINTEAFFGQGTRLTVV.